This T cell receptor (beta chain) comes out of a study of beta chain features in type 1 diabetes. Notes on the study in general: Comparison showed that naive, central memory and Treg TCRB repertoires appeared more similar among patients than among healthy donors. PCR may have favored shorter templates equally in patients and controls.

This clone occurred a few times. Its cognate antigen is unknown. Averaging roughly 120 mL, one heparinised blood draw came from each individual donor. Reverse transcribing all isolated RNA meant expressed TCRB transcripts were sequenced. Method: immunoSEQ multiplex PCR; TCRdb's copy keeps in-frame clones and lacks some. The sample lists more than 150,000 clones; around an eighth were seen once. Germline CDR1 reads SGHRS; CDR2 reads YFSETQ. V lost 0 bases and J lost 11, with 18 bases in between. This CDR3 has 15 residues. The sequenced material came from central memory CD4+ T cells from blood. The rearrangement joins TRBV5-1 to TRBJ2-1, with D possibly TRBD2 on 6 matching bases. The origin of this receptor is a woman aged 18-29 years in good health. The CDR3 here is CASSLGAGRGMQQFF. CDR3 nucleotides: TGCGCCAGCAGCTTGGGGGCGGGAAGAGGAATGCAGCAGTTCTTC.